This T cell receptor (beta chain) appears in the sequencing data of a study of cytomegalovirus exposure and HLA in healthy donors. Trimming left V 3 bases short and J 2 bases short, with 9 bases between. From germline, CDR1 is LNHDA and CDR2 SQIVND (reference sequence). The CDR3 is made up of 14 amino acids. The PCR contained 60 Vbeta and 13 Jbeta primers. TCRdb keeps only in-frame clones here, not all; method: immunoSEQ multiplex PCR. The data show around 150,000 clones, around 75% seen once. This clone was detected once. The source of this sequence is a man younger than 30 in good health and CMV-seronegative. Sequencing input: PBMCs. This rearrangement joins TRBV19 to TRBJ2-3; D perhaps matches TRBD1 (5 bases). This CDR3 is CASSIQGHTDTQYF. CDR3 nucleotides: TGTGCCAGTAGTATCCAGGGCCACACAGATACGCAGTATTTT.